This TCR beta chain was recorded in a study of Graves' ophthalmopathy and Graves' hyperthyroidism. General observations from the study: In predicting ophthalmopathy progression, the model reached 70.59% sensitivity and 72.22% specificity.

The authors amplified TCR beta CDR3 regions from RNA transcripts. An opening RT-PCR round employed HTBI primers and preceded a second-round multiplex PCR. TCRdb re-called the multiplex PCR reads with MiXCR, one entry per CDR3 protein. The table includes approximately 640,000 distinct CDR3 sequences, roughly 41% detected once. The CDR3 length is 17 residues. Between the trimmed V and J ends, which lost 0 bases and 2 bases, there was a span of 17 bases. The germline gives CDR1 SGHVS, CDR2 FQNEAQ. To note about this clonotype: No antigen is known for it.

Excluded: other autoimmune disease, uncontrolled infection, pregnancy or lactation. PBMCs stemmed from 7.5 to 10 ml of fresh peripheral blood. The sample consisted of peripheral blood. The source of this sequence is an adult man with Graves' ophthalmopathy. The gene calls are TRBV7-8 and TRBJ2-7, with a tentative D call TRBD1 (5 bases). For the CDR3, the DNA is TGTGCCAGCAGCTTAGCGGCAGGGCGCGGAGAGACCTACGAGCAGTACTTC. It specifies CASSLAAGRGETYEQYF.